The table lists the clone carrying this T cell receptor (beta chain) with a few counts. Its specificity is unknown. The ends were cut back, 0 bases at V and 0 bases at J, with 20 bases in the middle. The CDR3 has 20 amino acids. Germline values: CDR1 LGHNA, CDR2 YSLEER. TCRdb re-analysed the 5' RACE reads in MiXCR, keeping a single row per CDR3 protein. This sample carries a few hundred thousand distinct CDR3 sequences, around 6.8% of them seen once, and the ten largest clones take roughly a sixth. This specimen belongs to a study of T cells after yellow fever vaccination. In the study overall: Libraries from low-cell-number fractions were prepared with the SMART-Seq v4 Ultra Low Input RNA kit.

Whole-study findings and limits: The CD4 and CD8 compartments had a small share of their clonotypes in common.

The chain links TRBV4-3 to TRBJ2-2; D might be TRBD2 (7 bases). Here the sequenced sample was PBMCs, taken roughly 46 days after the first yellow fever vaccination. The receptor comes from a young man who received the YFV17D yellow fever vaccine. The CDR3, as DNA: TGCGCCAGCAGCCAAGATGGGCGTAGGGGGGGGCCTACGAACACCGGGGAGCTGTTTTTT. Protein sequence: CASSQDGRRGGPTNTGELFF.